The 30 T cell receptor beta chains listed next were all sequenced from one sample in a study of blood T cell repertoires in COVID-19. Produced via immunoSEQ multiplex PCR; TCRdb's table is partial and in-frame only. The sample carries approximately 220,000 clones, roughly nine tenths recorded once. Sequencing used PBMCs or T cells enriched from blood (not recorded which). These receptors were obtained from a woman aged 18-35 years in a cohort exposed to, infected with or recovered from COVID-19 (not recorded which).

This chain uses TRBV11-2 with TRBJ2-1; tentative D call: TRBD2 (5 bases). The V end lost 5 bases, the J end lost 7 bases, and 12 bases lay between the germline ends. This CDR3 has 13 amino acids. CDR1 is SGHAT and CDR2 is FQNNGV in the germline V gene. CDR3 residues: CASSPSTRNEQFF. The CDR3 nucleotides are TGTGCCAGCAGCCCGTCAACTAGGAATGAGCAGTTCTTC. Using reference TRBV11-2 and TRBJ2-1 for the parts outside the CDR3, the full variable domain is EAGVAQSPRYKIIEKRQSVAFWCNPISGHATLYWYQQILGQGPKLLIQFQNNGVVDDSQLPKDRFSAERLKGVDSTLKIQPAKLEDSAVYLCASSPSTRNEQFFGPGTRLTVL.

The chain uses TRBV7-6 and TRBJ2-5; unclear D gene. The ends were cut back, 0 bases at V and 5 bases at J, with 7 bases in the middle. The CDR3 consists of 13 residues. Germline V gene lookup returns CDR1 SGHVS and CDR2 FNYEAQ. CDR3 protein: CASSLARKETQYF. The CDR3 bases are TGTGCCAGCAGCTTAGCGCGAAAGGAGACCCAGTACTTC. Full variable domain (rest looked up from reference TRBV7-6 and TRBJ2-5): GAGVSQSPRYKVTKRGQDVALRCDPISGHVSLYWYRQALGQGPEFLTYFNYEAQQDKSGLPNDRFSAERPEGSISTLTIQRTEQRDSAMYRCASSLARKETQYFGPGTRLLVL.

The chain recombines TRBV10-3 with TRBJ2-5; 8 nucleotides match TRBD2. The CDR3 consists of 14 residues. The germline V gene encodes CDR1 ENHRY and CDR2 SYGVKD. The V and J ends lost 6 bases and 2 bases, in that order; junction bases with no gene match: 5. In DNA, the CDR3 is TGTGCCATCAGGACTAGCGACTCACAAGAGACCCAGTACTTC. Its protein is CAIRTSDSQETQYF.

The chain uses TRBV24-1 and TRBJ1-2; D is undetermined. Trimming cost V 0 bases and J 8 bases, with 6 bases left between them. Germline lookup yields CDR1 KGHDR and CDR2 SFDVKD. This CDR3 is 12 amino acids long. The CDR3 nucleotides read TGTGCCACCAGTGATTTGCTGGAGGGCTACACCTTC. Residues: CATSDLLEGYTF.

V and J are TRBV30 and TRBJ2-1, with a tentative D call TRBD2 (6 bases). Trimming pared 3 bases from V and 3 bases from J, leaving 12 bases between. CDR3 size: 14 residues. Germline CDR1 reads GTSNPN; CDR2 reads SVGIG (reference sequence). CDR3 DNA: TGTGCCTGGAGGATGGACTACAACTACAATGAGCAGTTCTTC. Protein product: CAWRMDYNYNEQFF.

The chain employs TRBV9 and TRBJ2-1; TRBD2 matches at 7 bases. J gave up 10 bases and V 3 bases, and 16 bases lay outside the gene matches. This CDR3 region has 16 residues. CDR1 and CDR2 (germline): SGDLS, YYNGEE. The DNA of the CDR3 is TGTGCCAGCAGCGCTCATACTAGCGTGCCATCGTGGGAGCAGTTCTTC. It codes for CASSAHTSVPSWEQFF.

The chain combines TRBV6-5 with TRBJ1-6; D not resolved. V was cut by 6 bases and J by 7 bases, with 13 bases left in between. The CDR3 covers 14 residues. From germline, CDR1 is MNHEY and CDR2 SVGAGI. The CDR3 DNA is TGTGCCAGCAGGCTCCCCACACCAAATTCACCCCTCCACTTT. Its translation is CASRLPTPNSPLHF.

CDR3 nucleotides: TGTGCCAGCAGTTTTACCGGGGAGGAAGGCTACACCTTC. As protein: CASSFTGEEGYTF. V is TRBV12-3 or TRBV12-4 and J is TRBJ1-2; no firm D call. The length of the CDR3 is 13 residues. Between the trimmed V and J ends, which lost 3 bases and 8 bases, there was a span of 13 bases.

The CDR3 loop reads CASSLAPGHNSPLHF. The CDR3 coding sequence is TGTGCCAGCAGCTTAGCGCCAGGTCATAATTCACCCCTCCACTTT. The V and J genes are TRBV7-2 and TRBJ1-6; D is unclear. The CDR3 runs to 15 residues. V lost 0 bases to trimming and J lost 5 bases, with 8 bases between them. Germline CDR1 SGHTA, CDR2 FQGNSA. Filled out from reference TRBV7-2 and TRBJ1-6, the complete variable domain reads GAGVSQSPSNKVTEKGKDVELRCDPISGHTALYWYRQSLGQGLEFLIYFQGNSAPDKSGLPSDRFSAERTGGSVSTLTIQRTQQEDSAVYLCASSLAPGHNSPLHFGNGTRLTVT.

The V and J genes are TRBV11-2 and TRBJ2-6; the D gene is possibly TRBD2 (6 bases). Germline-derived CDR1 and CDR2 are SGHAT and FQNNGV. The CDR3 has 17 residues. Trimming took 5 bases from V and 0 from J, leaving 14 bases between them. The DNA of the CDR3 is TGTGCCAGCAGCCCGGGGCGGGAACTCTCTGGGGCCAACGTCCTGACTTTC. Amino acids: CASSPGRELSGANVLTF. Complete variable domain (other parts from reference TRBV11-2 and TRBJ2-6): EAGVAQSPRYKIIEKRQSVAFWCNPISGHATLYWYQQILGQGPKLLIQFQNNGVVDDSQLPKDRFSAERLKGVDSTLKIQPAKLEDSAVYLCASSPGRELSGANVLTFGAGSRLTVL.

The chain recombines TRBV7-8 with TRBJ1-6, with D unclear. The V and J ends lost 3 bases and 0 bases respectively, with 21 bases between them. Germline CDR1 SGHVS, CDR2 FQNEAQ. The CDR3 has 20 residues. CDR3 DNA sequence: TGTGCCAGCAGCTTGGCCCTCAGGTGGATTCCCAGCTCCTATAATTCACCCCTCCACTTT. Protein: CASSLALRWIPSSYNSPLHF.

This chain links TRBV19 with TRBJ2-7; 9 bases line up with TRBD1. Germline CDR1 LNHDA, CDR2 SQIVND (reference sequence). The CDR3 extends over 17 amino acids. The junction had 16 bases not matched to a gene; V was cut back by 7 bases and J by 3 bases. In DNA, the CDR3 is TGTGCCAGTACTGCAAGACCGGGACAGGGTATAGACTACGAGCAGTACTTC. Translation gives CASTARPGQGIDYEQYF.

The CDR3 is CASSIRRGGENSPLHF. The CDR3 nucleotides are TGTGCCAGCAGCATTCGGAGGGGCGGCGAAAATTCACCCCTCCACTTT. V and J are TRBV7-2 and TRBJ1-6, with TRBD1 as a possible D gene (5 bases). The V gene lost 5 bases and the J gene lost 7 bases, with 18 bases spanning the gap. Germline CDR1 is SGHTA and CDR2 is FQGNSA. The CDR3 consists of 16 residues. The full variable domain, with the rest looked up from reference TRBV7-2 and TRBJ1-6, is GAGVSQSPSNKVTEKGKDVELRCDPISGHTALYWYRQSLGQGLEFLIYFQGNSAPDKSGLPSDRFSAERTGGSVSTLTIQRTQQEDSAVYLCASSIRRGGENSPLHFGNGTRLTVT.

As regards this clone: In the same sample, other DNA sequences code for this CDR3. CDR3 nucleotides: TGCGCCAGCAGCTTACAGGGGGCGGGGGCCAACGTCCTGACTTTC. The encoded protein is CASSLQGAGANVLTF. This sequence joins TRBV5-1 and TRBJ2-6; 9 bases line up with TRBD1. This CDR3 is built from 15 residues. J lost 4 bases, V lost 2 bases, and 1 base had no gene match. CDR1 and CDR2 (germline): SGHRS, YFSETQ.

The chain carries TRBV5-1 and TRBJ2-1, with TRBD2 matching 9 bases. This CDR3 spans 20 amino acids. Losses at the gene ends were 6 bases for V and 5 bases for J; bases not matched to a gene: 24. CDR1 SGHRS and CDR2 YFSETQ come from the germline V gene. CDR3 loop: CASTQWGSSGAVGGNNEQFF. The CDR3 DNA is TGCGCCAGCACCCAATGGGGGTCTAGCGGGGCCGTAGGGGGGAACAATGAGCAGTTCTTC.

For the CDR3, the DNA is TGCGCCAGCGCTTGGCGGGAGACCCAGTACTTC. Its protein is CASAWRETQYF. This chain uses TRBV5-1 with TRBJ2-5; D unresolved. The germline gives CDR1 SGHRS, CDR2 YFSETQ. This CDR3 contains 11 residues. V gave up 7 bases and J gave up 5 bases, with 9 bases separating them.

V usage is TRBV7-9 and J usage is TRBJ1-3, with 8 bases matching TRBD1. V gave up 5 bases and J gave up 4 bases; unmatched junction bases: 7. Germline V lookup: CDR1 SEHNR, CDR2 FQNEAQ (reference sequence). CDR3 length: 15 residues. The CDR3 bases are TGTGCCAGCAGCATCCAACAGGGGGGAGGAAACACCATATATTTT. This encodes CASSIQQGGGNTIYF.

V usage is TRBV18 and J usage is TRBJ1-5; tentative D call: TRBD1 (5 bases). The V and J ends lost 8 bases and 4 bases respectively, with 12 bases between them. Germline lookup yields CDR1 KGHSH and CDR2 LQKENI. This CDR3 has 13 amino acids. CDR3 in amino acids: CASHGGGNQPQHF. The CDR3 DNA reads as TGTGCCAGCCACGGGGGGGGGAATCAGCCCCAGCATTTT.

The chain joins TRBV30 to TRBJ1-3; D gene ambiguous. V was shortened by 5 bases and J by 3 bases, with 14 bases between the two germline ends. The CDR3 is 14 residues long. The V gene's germline CDR1 is GTSNPN and CDR2 SVGIG (reference sequence). The CDR3 protein is CAWGVGQIGNTIYF. The CDR3 DNA is TGTGCCTGGGGAGTGGGCCAAATTGGAAACACCATATATTTT.

This clone was counted only a few times. The rearrangement links TRBV3-1 (or the pseudogene TRBV3-2) to TRBJ1-3; D may be TRBD1 (5 bases). The CDR3 length is 16 residues. The germline V and J ends were trimmed by 2 bases and 0 bases, with 11 bases remaining between them. Germline CDR1 LGHDT, CDR2 YNNKEL (reference sequence). The CDR3 reads CASSQSSGFSGNTIYF. CDR3 DNA: TGTGCCAGCAGCCAAAGCTCAGGGTTCTCTGGAAACACCATATATTTT.

This clone was seen only once. The V and J genes are TRBV19 and TRBJ2-5; 7 bases align to TRBD2. After removal of 7 bases from V and 2 bases from J, the junction contained 7 bases not matched to a gene. The CDR3 is 14 residues long. Germline CDR1 is LNHDA and CDR2 is SQIVND (reference sequence). In DNA form, the CDR3 reads TGTGCCAGTAAGCGGGGAGTAAATCAAGAGACCCAGTACTTC. The encoded protein is CASKRGVNQETQYF.

The V and J genes are TRBV18 and TRBJ2-7, with 7 positions matching TRBD1. V lost 0 bases, J lost 3 bases, and 5 bases stayed unmatched. The CDR3 length is 15 residues. CDR1 is KGHSH and CDR2 is LQKENI in the germline V gene. CDR3 bases: TGTGCCAGCTCACCACCCGGACAGGCCCGCTACGAGCAGTACTTC. Amino acids: CASSPPGQARYEQYF.

The gene calls are TRBV24-1 and TRBJ1-2; TRBD1 matches 10 bases. Germline trimming cut 4 bases from V and 4 bases from J; bases unmatched to any gene: 8. The length of the CDR3 is 16 residues. The germline V gene encodes CDR1 KGHDR and CDR2 SFDVKD. CDR3 nucleotides: TGTGCCACCAGTGACCCCGGGACAGGGGCCTCCTATGGCTACACCTTC. This codes for CATSDPGTGASYGYTF.

V usage is TRBV19 and J usage is TRBJ1-4, with D possibly being TRBD1 (6 bases). Looked up from germline, CDR1 is LNHDA and CDR2 is SQIVND (reference sequence). Trimming cost V 3 bases and J 1 base, with 12 bases left between them. The CDR3 runs 16 residues. The CDR3 nucleotides are TGTGCCAGTAGTATTAGGGGACAAGGAACTAATGAAAAACTGTTTTTT. As protein: CASSIRGQGTNEKLFF. The entire variable domain, with the rest obtained from reference TRBV19 and TRBJ1-4, is as follows: DGGITQSPKYLFRKEGQNVTLSCEQNLNHDAMYWYRQDPGQGLRLIYYSQIVNDFQKGDIAEGYSVSREKKESFPLTVTSAQKNPTAFYLCASSIRGQGTNEKLFFGSGTQLSVL.

The V and J genes are TRBV19 and TRBJ1-5; D is unclear. Trimming left V 2 bases short and J 1 base short, with 9 bases between. CDR1 and CDR2 (germline): LNHDA, SQIVND (reference sequence). CDR3 length: 15 amino acids. The CDR3 coding sequence is TGTGCCAGTAGTATACCGGGTTGGAGCAATCAGCCCCAGCATTTT. It translates to CASSIPGWSNQPQHF.

CDR3 protein: CASSAGQVLNQPQHF. CDR3 DNA sequence: TGTGCCAGCAGTGCAGGGCAGGTACTCAATCAGCCCCAGCATTTT. This sequence joins TRBV2 and TRBJ1-5, with D possibly being TRBD1 (5 bases). Germline V gives CDR1 SNHLY, CDR2 FYNNEI. Trimming pared 4 bases from V and 3 bases from J, leaving 13 bases between. The CDR3 length is 15 residues.

The chain combines TRBV6-5 with TRBJ2-1; possible D gene TRBD1, 6 bases. V lost 4 bases and J 6 bases, leaving 10 bases between the germline ends. Per the germline V gene, CDR1 is MNHEY and CDR2 is SVGAGI. The CDR3 totals 13 residues. The CDR3 sequence is CASSWDNINEQFF. The CDR3 DNA reads TGTGCCAGCAGTTGGGACAATATCAATGAGCAGTTCTTC.

The chain employs TRBV10-3 and TRBJ2-5; 7 nucleotides align to TRBD1. With 0 bases clipped from V and 4 bases from J, the junction kept 2 bases outside the gene matches. This CDR3 comprises 14 residues. Germline CDR1 and CDR2: ENHRY and SYGVKD. This CDR3 reads CAISESNRGETQYF. DNA of the CDR3: TGTGCCATCAGTGAGTCCAACAGGGGAGAGACCCAGTACTTC.

The rearrangement joins TRBV5-1 to TRBJ2-1; D might be TRBD2 (5 bases). V was clipped by 2 bases and J by 7 bases, with 10 bases between them. The CDR3 length is 13 residues. The germline V gene has CDR1 SGHRS and CDR2 YFSETQ. In DNA form, the CDR3 reads TGCGCCAGCAGCTTAGTATCGGGGAATGAGCAGTTCTTC. Its protein is CASSLVSGNEQFF.

The chain employs TRBV27 and TRBJ1-6, with D possibly matching TRBD1 (6 bases). The germline V gene has CDR1 MNHEY and CDR2 SMNVEV (reference sequence). This CDR3 region has 18 residues. Trimming removed 6 bases from V and 6 bases from J, with 24 bases in between. The CDR3 DNA follows: TGTGCCAGCAGCCTGAGAGCGCCCAGGGGCAAATTTAATTCACCCCTCCACTTT. As protein: CASSLRAPRGKFNSPLHF.